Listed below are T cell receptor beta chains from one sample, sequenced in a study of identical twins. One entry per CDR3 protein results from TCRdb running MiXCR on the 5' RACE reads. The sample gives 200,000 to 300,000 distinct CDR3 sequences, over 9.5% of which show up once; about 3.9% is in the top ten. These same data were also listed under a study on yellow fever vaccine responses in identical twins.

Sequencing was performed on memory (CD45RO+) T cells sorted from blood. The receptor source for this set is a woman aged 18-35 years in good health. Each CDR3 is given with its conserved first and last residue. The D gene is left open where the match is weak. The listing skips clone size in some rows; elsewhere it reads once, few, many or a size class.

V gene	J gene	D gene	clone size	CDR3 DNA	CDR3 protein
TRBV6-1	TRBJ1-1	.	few	TGTGCCAGCAGACGACCGGGACACACTGAAGCTTTCTTT	CASRRPGHTEAFF
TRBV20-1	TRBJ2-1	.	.	TGCAGTGCCCCCCTTTTAGTAGTGTCCTACAATGAGCAGTTCTTC	CSAPLLVVSYNEQFF
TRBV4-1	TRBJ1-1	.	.	TGCGCCAGCAGCACCCGACAGGATGTCGCTCGAGCTTTCTTT	CASSTRQDVARAFF
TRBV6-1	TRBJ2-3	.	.	TGTGCCAGCAGCCGTACCTTCATCGGAGCTCCAGATACGCAGTATTTT	CASSRTFIGAPDTQYF
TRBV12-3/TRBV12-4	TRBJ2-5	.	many	TGTGCCAGCACCCAGCGGATAGAGACCCAGTACTTC	CASTQRIETQYF
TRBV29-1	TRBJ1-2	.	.	TGCAGCGTTGACCAAGACTATGGCTACACCTTC	CSVDQDYGYTF
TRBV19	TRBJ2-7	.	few	TGTGCCAGTAGTTCGGACGGACCCTACGAGCAGTACTTC	CASSSDGPYEQYF
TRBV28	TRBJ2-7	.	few	TGTGCCAGCAGCCCCGTGATAGCGGCCCCCTACGAGCAGTACTTC	CASSPVIAAPYEQYF
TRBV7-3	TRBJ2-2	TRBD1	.	TGTGCCAGCAGCTTAAGTACCACAGGGGTCGGGGAGCTGTTTTTT	CASSLSTTGVGELFF
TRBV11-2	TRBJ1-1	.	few	TGTGCCAGCAGCTTAGATAGGCAGGGCGCTTTCTTT	CASSLDRQGAFF
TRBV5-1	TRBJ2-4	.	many	TGCGCCAGCAGCCCCCGATCGGACAAAAACATTCAGTACTTC	CASSPRSDKNIQYF
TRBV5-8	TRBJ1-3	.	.	TGTGCCAGCAGCTTGGGGAGAACAGGAAACACCATATATTTT	CASSLGRTGNTIYF
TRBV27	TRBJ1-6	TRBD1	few	TGTGCCAGCAGTCCAGGGACAGGACCCCTCCACTTT	CASSPGTGPLHF
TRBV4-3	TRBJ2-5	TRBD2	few	TGCGCCAGCAGCCAAGCCCTAGCGGGAGGGATCCAAGAGACCCAGTACTTC	CASSQALAGGIQETQYF
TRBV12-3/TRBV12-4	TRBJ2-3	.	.	TGTGCCAGCAGCCGCTGGGAGAAAGGAACAGATACGCAGTATTTT	CASSRWEKGTDTQYF
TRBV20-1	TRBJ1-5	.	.	TGCAGTGCGAGGGGTCCAGGGAATCAGCCCCAGCATTTT	CSARGPGNQPQHF
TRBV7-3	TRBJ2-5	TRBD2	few	TGTGCCAGCAGCCCGCGAGGTGGGGGGGAAGAGACCCAGTACTTC	CASSPRGGGEETQYF
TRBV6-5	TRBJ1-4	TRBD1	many	TGTGCCAGCAGTTACTCGGTCGGGGACAGTGAAAAACTGTTTTTT	CASSYSVGDSEKLFF
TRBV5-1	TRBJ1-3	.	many	TGCGCCAGCAGCCCGCTCCCGACGGCCTCTGGAAACACCATATATTTT	CASSPLPTASGNTIYF
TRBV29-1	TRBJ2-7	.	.	TGCAGCGTTCCATCTACATTCTACGAGCAGTACTTC	CSVPSTFYEQYF
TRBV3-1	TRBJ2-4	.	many	TGTGCCAGCAGCCCGGACAGAAACATTCAGTACTTC	CASSPDRNIQYF
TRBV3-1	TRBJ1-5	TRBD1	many	TGTGCCAGCAGTCCCGGGACAGGGGGAAGGCAGCCCCAGCATTTT	CASSPGTGGRQPQHF
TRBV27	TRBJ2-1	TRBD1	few	TGTGCCAGCAGTAAGGGGACAGCGCGCTCCTACAATGAGCAGTTCTTC	CASSKGTARSYNEQFF
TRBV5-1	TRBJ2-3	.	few	TGCGCCAGCAGACTAGGGATCCCTAGCACAGATACGCAGTATTTT	CASRLGIPSTDTQYF
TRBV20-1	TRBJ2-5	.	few	TGCAGTGCTAGACCCCGGGTCGGTAGGGGGCAAGAGACCCAGTACTTC	CSARPRVGRGQETQYF
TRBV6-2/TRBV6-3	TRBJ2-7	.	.	TGTGCCAGCAGTCCCCAAGGAGGGGGCAACGAGCAGTACTTC	CASSPQGGGNEQYF